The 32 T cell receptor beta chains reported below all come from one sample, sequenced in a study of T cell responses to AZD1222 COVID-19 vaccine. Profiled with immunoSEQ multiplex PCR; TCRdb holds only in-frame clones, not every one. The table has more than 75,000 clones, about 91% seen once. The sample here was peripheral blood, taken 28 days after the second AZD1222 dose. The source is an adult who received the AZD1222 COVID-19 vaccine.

As DNA, the CDR3 is TGTGCCAGCAGCCTAAATAACAGGGAGGGGGATCAGCCCCAGCATTTT. Its protein is CASSLNNREGDQPQHF. The genes are TRBV7-3 and TRBJ1-5; D is perhaps TRBD1 (6 bases). The germline V gene has CDR1 SGHTA and CDR2 FQGTGA. The CDR3 has 16 residues. V lost 5 bases to trimming and J lost 5 bases, with 19 bases between them.

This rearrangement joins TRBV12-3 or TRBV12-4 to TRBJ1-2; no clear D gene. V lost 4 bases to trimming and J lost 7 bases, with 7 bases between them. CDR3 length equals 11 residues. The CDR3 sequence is CASSYGSGYTF. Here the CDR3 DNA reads TGTGCCAGCAGTTACGGTAGTGGCTACACCTTC.

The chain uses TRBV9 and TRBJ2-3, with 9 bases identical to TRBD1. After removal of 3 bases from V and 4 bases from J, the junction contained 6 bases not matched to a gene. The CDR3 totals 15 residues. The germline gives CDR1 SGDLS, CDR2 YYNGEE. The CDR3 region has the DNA TGTGCCAGCAGCGCCCGGGACAGGGTAGCAGATACGCAGTATTTT. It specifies CASSARDRVADTQYF.

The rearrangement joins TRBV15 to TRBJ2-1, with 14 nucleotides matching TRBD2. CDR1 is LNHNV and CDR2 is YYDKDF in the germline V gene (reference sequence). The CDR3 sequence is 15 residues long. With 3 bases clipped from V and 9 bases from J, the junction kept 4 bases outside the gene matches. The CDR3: CATSRTSGRGGEQFF. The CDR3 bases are TGTGCCACCAGCAGGACTAGCGGGAGGGGCGGTGAGCAGTTCTTC.

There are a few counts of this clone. The CDR3 here is CASSEGMTSYEQYF. The CDR3 bases are TGTGCCAGCAGTGAAGGGATGACATCCTACGAGCAGTACTTC. The V and J genes are TRBV2 and TRBJ2-7; D is ambiguous. CDR3 length: 14 residues. Germline CDR1 reads SNHLY; CDR2 reads FYNNEI. V was clipped by 1 base and J by 1 base, with 8 bases between them.

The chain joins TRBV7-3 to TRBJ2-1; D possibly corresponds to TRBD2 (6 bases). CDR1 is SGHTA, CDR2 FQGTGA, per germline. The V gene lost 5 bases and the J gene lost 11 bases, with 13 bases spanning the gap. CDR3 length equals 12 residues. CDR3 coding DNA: TGTGCCAGCAGCCCCCCCGGCGGGAAGCAGTTCTTC. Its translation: CASSPPGGKQFF.

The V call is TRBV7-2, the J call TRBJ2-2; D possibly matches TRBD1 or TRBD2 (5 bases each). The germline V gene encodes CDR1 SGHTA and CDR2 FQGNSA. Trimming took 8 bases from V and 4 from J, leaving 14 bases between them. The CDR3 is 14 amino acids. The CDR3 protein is CASGTPRRTGELFF. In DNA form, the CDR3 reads TGTGCCAGCGGGACCCCGCGACGCACCGGGGAGCTGTTTTTT. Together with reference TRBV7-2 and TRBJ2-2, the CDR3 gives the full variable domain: GAGVSQSPSNKVTEKGKDVELRCDPISGHTALYWYRQSLGQGLEFLIYFQGNSAPDKSGLPSDRFSAERTGGSVSTLTIQRTQQEDSAVYLCASGTPRRTGELFFGEGSRLTVL.

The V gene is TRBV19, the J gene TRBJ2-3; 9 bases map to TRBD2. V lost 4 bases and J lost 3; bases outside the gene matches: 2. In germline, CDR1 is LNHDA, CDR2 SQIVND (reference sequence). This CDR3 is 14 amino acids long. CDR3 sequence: CASSTAGGTDTQYF. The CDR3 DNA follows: TGTGCCAGTAGTACAGCGGGAGGAACAGATACGCAGTATTTT. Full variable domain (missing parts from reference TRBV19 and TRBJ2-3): DGGITQSPKYLFRKEGQNVTLSCEQNLNHDAMYWYRQDPGQGLRLIYYSQIVNDFQKGDIAEGYSVSREKKESFPLTVTSAQKNPTAFYLCASSTAGGTDTQYFGPGTRLTVL.

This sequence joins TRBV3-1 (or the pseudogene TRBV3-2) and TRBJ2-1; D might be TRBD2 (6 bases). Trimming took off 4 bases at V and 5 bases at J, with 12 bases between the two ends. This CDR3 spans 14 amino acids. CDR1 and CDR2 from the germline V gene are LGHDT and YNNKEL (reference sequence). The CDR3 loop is CASSRAGRNNEQFF. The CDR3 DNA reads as TGTGCCAGCAGCCGTGCGGGACGAAACAATGAGCAGTTCTTC.

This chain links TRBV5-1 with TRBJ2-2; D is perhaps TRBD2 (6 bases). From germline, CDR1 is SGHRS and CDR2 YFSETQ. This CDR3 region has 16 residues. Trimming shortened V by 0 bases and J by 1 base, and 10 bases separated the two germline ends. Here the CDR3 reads CASSLGVSGNTGELFF. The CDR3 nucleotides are TGCGCCAGCAGCTTGGGGGTTAGCGGGAACACCGGGGAGCTGTTTTTT.

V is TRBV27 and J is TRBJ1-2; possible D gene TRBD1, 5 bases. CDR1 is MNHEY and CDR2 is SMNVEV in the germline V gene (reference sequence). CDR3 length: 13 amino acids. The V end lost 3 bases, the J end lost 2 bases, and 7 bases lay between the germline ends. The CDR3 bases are TGTGCCAGCAGTTTTCGGGGGAACTATGGCTACACCTTC. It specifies CASSFRGNYGYTF.

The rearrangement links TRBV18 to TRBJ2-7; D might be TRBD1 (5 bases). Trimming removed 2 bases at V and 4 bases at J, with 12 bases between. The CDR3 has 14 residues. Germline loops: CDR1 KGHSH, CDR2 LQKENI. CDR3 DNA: TGTGCCAGCTCACCAGGGATAACAGGATACGAGCAGTACTTC. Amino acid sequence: CASSPGITGYEQYF.

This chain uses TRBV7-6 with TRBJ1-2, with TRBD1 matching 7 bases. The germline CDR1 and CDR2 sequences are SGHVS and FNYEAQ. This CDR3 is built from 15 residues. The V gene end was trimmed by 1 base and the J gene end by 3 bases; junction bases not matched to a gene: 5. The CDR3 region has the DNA TGTGCCAGCAGCTTAGGGGGGGACAGTCACTATGGCTACACCTTC. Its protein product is CASSLGGDSHYGYTF.

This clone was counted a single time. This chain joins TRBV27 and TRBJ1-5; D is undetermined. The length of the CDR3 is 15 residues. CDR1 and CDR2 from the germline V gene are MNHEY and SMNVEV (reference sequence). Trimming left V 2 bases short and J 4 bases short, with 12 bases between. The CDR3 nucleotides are TGTGCCAGCAGTTTACTATCGGGAGGGAATCAGCCCCAGCATTTT. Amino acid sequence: CASSLLSGGNQPQHF.

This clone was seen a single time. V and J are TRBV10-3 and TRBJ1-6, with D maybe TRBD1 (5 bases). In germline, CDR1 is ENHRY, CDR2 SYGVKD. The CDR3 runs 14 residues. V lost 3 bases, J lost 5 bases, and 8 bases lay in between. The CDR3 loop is CAISDQGNNSPLHF. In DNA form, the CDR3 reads TGTGCCATCAGTGACCAGGGAAATAATTCACCCCTCCACTTT.

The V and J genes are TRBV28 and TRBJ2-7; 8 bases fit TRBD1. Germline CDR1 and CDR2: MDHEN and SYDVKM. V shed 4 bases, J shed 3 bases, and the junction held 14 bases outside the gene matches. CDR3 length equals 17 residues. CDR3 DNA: TGTGCCAGCAGTTCACATAAGGCTGCCAGGGGGCGCTACGAGCAGTACTTC. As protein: CASSSHKAARGRYEQYF.

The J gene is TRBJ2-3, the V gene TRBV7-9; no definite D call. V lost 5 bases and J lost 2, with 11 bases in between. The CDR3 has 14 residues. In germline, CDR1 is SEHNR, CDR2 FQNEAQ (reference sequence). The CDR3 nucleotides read TGTGCCAGCAGCCGAGGTTGGGACACAGATACGCAGTATTTT. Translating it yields CASSRGWDTDTQYF.

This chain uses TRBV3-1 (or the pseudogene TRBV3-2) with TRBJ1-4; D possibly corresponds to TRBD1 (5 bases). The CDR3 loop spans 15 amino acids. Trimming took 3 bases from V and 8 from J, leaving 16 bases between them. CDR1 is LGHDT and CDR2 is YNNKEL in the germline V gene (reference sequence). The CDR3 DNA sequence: TGTGCCAGCAGCCACAAGGCACAGGAAGGGGAAAAACTGTTTTTT. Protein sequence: CASSHKAQEGEKLFF.

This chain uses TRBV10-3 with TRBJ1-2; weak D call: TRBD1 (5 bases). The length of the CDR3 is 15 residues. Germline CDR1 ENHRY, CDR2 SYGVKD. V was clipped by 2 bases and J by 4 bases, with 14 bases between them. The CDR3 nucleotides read TGTGCCATCAGTGAGAGAGAGGGGCAAGCCTATGGCTACACCTTC. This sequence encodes CAISEREGQAYGYTF.

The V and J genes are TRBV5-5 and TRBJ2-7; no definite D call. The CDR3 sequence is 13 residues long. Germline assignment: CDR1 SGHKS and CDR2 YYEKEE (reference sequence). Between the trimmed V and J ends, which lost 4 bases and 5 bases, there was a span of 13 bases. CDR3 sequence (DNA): TGTGCCAGCAGCCCCCTAGATTACGACGAGCAGTACTTC. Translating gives CASSPLDYDEQYF.

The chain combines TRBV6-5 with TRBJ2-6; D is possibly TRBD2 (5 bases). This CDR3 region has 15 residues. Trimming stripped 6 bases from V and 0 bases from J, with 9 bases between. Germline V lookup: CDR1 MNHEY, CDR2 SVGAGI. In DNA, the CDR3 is TGTGCCAGCAGCGAGGGAAGCTCTGGGGCCAACGTCCTGACTTTC. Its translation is CASSEGSSGANVLTF.

Here the CDR3 DNA reads TGTGCCAGCGGTCGGGGGACTAGCGGCTACAATGAGCAGTTCTTC. As protein: CASGRGTSGYNEQFF. The chain carries TRBV11-3 and TRBJ2-1, with 11 nucleotides matching TRBD2. After removal of 8 bases from V and 3 bases from J, the junction contained 6 bases not matched to a gene. The CDR3 runs 15 residues. Germline V lookup: CDR1 SGHNT, CDR2 YENEEA.

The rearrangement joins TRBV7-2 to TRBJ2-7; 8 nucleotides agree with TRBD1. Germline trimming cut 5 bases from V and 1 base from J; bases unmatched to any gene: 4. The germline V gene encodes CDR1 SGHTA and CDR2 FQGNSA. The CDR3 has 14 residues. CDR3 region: CASSPRTGSYEQYF. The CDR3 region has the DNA TGTGCCAGCAGCCCTAGGACAGGGTCCTACGAGCAGTACTTC.

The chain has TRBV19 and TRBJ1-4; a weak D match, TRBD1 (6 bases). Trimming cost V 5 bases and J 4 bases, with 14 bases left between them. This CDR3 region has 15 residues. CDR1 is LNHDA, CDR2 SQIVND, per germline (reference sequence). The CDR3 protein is CASSSEQGRNEKLFF. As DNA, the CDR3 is TGTGCCAGTAGTTCCGAACAGGGCCGTAATGAAAAACTGTTTTTT.

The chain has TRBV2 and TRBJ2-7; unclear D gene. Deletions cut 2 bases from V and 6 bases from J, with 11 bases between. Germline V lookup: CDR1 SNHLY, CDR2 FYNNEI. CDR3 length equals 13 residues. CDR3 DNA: TGTGCCAGCAGTGAACCGTTCAACGTCGAGCAGTACTTC. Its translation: CASSEPFNVEQYF.

In nucleotides, the CDR3 is TGTGCCAGCAGTTTCAAAAACATTCAGTACTTC. Its translation: CASSFKNIQYF. The V and J genes are TRBV27 and TRBJ2-4; no firm D call. This CDR3 spans 11 amino acids. V lost 3 bases, J lost 3 bases, and 0 bases lay in between. CDR1 and CDR2 from the germline V gene are MNHEY and SMNVEV (reference sequence).

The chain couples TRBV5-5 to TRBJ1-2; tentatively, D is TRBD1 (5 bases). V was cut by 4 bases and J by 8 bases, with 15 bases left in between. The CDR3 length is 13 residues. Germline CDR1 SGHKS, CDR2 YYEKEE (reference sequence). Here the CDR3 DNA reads TGTGCCAGCAGCGTGGTAGTTCAGGGAGGCTACACCTTC. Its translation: CASSVVVQGGYTF.

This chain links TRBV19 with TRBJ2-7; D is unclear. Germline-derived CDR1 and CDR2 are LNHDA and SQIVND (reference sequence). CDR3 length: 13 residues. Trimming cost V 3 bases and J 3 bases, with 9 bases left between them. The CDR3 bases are TGTGCCAGTAGTATTCGCCCGAACTACGAGCAGTACTTC. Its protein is CASSIRPNYEQYF.

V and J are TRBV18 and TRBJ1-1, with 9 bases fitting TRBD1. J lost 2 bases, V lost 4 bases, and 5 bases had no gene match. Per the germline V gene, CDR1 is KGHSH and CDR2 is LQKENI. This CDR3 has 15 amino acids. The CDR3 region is CASSLDRGINTEAFF. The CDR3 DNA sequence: TGTGCCAGCTCACTAGACAGGGGGATCAACACTGAAGCTTTCTTT.

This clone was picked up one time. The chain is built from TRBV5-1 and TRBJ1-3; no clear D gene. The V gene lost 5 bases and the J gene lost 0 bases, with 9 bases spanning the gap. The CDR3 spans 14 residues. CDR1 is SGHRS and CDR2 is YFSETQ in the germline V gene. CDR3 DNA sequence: TGCGCCAGCAGGTTCCAGAACTCTGGAAACACCATATATTTT. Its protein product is CASRFQNSGNTIYF.

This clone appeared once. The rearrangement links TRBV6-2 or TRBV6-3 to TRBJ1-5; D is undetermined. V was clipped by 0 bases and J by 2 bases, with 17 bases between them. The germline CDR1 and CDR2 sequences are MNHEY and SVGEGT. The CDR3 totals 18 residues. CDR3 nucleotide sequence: TGTGCCAGCAGTTACTCGAGCGAAGATAGGGTAGGCAATCAGCCCCAGCATTTT. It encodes CASSYSSEDRVGNQPQHF.

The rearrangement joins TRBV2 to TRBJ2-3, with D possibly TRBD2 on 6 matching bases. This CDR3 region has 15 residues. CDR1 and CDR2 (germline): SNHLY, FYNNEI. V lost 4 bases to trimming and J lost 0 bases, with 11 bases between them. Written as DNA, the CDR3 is TGTGCCAGCAGTGGGAGGGCCACAAGCACAGATACGCAGTATTTT. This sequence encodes CASSGRATSTDTQYF.